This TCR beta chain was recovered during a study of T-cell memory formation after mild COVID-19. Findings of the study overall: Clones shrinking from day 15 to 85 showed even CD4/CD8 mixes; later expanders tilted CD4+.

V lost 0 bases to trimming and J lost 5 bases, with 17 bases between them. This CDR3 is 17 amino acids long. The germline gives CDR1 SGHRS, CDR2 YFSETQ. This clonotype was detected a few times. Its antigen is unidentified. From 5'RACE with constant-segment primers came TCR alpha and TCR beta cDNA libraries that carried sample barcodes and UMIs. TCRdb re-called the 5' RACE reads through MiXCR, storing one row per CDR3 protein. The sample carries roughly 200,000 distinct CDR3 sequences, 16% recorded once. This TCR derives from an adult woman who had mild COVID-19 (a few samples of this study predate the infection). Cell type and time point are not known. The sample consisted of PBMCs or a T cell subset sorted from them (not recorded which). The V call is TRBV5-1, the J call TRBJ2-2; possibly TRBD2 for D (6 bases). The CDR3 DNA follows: TGCGCCAGCAGCTTGGTGGCCGGAGGGCCGGGGACCGGGGAGCTGTTTTTT. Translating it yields CASSLVAGGPGTGELFF.